The entry below gives a single TCR beta chain sequence along with its context. Antigen: not known. V was cut by 8 bases and J by 0 bases, with 11 bases left in between. Germline CDR1 and CDR2: KGHSH and LQKENI. The CDR3 is 15 amino acids. The data originate from a study of blood T cells in healthy people across ages. Broader study findings: The fall in TCR beta diversity per million T cells was roughly linear with age. Changes seen in expanded clonotypes were possibly confounded by donor CMV status left unknown.

The second PCR ran about 6 to 12 cycles with a sample-barcoded 5' primer and J-beta primers. TCRdb analysed the 5' RACE reads with MiXCR anew, one entry per CDR3 protein. The top ten clones hold approximately 4% of a sample with around 500,000 distinct CDR3 sequences, over 25% of them seen once. These data were also reused for a study on T cells of mothers and their children. That paper notes: Researchers put all of the extracted RNA into cDNA synthesis, using roughly 1.5 ug per 15 ul. It was related mother-child pairs that showed slightly higher overlap than unrelated pairs, without reaching significance.

Sequences were obtained from blood. This rearrangement joins TRBV18 to TRBJ2-6, with D perhaps TRBD1 (5 bases). The TCR was taken from a boy aged 2 to 9 in good health. The CDR3 spells CASAQAISGANVLTF. The CDR3 nucleotides read TGTGCCAGCGCACAGGCTATCTCTGGGGCCAACGTCCTGACTTTC.